One and the same sample provided the 4 T cell receptor beta chains below, sequenced in a study of blood T cell repertoires in COVID-19. Generated by immunoSEQ multiplex PCR, the TCRdb table keeps only in-frame clones and is missing some. The sample carries about 250,000 clones, about four fifths recorded once. The sample comprised peripheral blood. The receptors come from an elderly man with acute or convalescent COVID-19.

The rearrangement uses TRBV15 and TRBJ2-7; maybe TRBD2 (6 bases). This CDR3 spans 14 amino acids. The V end was cut by 3 bases, the J end by 3 bases, with 12 bases between. Germline V lookup: CDR1 LNHNV, CDR2 YYDKDF (reference sequence). The CDR3 coding sequence is TGTGCCACCAGCAGCCAGAGGGGAGGCTACGAGCAGTACTTC. It is translated as CATSSQRGGYEQYF.

The V and J genes are TRBV2 and TRBJ2-7, with D possibly TRBD1 on 7 matching bases. CDR3 length: 16 amino acids. The germline V gene encodes CDR1 SNHLY and CDR2 FYNNEI. Trimming left V 6 bases short and J 0 bases short, with 18 bases between. Here the CDR3 DNA reads TGTGCCAGCAGAAGGAGCGGCGGGACAGCCTCCTACGAGCAGTACTTC. Translating it yields CASRRSGGTASYEQYF.

This clone has a handful of counts. The chain joins TRBV6-2 or TRBV6-3 to TRBJ1-2; TRBD1 agrees at 8 bases. CDR3 size: 14 residues. The germline V gene has CDR1 MNHEY and CDR2 SVGEGT. V was clipped by 5 bases and J by 5 bases; unmatched bases: 7. CDR3 DNA sequence: TGTGCCAGCAGTGGTGGGACAGGTGTTTATGGCTACACCTTC. Its translation is CASSGGTGVYGYTF.

V usage is TRBV7-9 and J usage is TRBJ1-4; D may be TRBD1 (5 bases). Germline CDR1 is SEHNR and CDR2 is FQNEAQ (reference sequence). The CDR3 sequence is 14 residues long. V was clipped by 1 base and J by 5 bases, with 8 bases between them. The CDR3 sequence is CASSLGGVNEKLFF. The CDR3 nucleotides read TGTGCCAGCAGCTTAGGGGGGGTGAATGAAAAACTGTTTTTT.